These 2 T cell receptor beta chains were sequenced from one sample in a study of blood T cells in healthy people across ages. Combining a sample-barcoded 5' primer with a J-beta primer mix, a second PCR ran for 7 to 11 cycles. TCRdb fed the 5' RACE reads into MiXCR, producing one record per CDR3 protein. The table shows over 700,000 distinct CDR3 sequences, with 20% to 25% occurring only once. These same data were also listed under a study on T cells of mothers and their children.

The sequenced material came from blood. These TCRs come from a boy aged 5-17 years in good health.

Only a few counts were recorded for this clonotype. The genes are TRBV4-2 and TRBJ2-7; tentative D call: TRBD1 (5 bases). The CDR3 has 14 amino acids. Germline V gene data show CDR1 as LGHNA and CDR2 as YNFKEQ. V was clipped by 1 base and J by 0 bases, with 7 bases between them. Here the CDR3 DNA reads TGTGCCAGCAGCCAAGGCGACAGCTCCTACGAGCAGTACTTC. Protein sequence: CASSQGDSSYEQYF.

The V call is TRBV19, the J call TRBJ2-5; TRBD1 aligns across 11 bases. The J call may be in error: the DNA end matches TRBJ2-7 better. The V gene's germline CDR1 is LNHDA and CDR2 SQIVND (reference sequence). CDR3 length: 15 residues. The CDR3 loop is CASSISGTGGFEQYF. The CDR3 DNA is TGTGCCAGTAGTATATCCGGGACAGGGGGTTTCGAGCAGTACTTC.